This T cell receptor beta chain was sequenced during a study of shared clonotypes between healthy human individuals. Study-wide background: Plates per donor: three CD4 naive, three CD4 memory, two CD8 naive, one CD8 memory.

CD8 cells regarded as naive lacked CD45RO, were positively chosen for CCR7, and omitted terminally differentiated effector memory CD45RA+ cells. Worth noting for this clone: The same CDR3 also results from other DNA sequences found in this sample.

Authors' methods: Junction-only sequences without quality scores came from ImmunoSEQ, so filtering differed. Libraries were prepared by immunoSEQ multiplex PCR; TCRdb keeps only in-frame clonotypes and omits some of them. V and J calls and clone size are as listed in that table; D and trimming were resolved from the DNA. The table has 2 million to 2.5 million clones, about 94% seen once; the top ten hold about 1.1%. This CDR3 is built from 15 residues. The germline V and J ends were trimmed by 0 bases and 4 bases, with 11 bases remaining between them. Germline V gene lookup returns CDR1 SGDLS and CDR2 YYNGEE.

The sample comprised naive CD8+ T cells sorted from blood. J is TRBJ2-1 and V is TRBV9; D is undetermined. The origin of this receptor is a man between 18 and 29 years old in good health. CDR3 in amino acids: CASSVVPGSYNEQFF. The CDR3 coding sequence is TGTGCCAGCAGCGTAGTTCCAGGATCATACAATGAGCAGTTCTTC. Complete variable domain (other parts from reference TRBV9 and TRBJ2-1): DSGVTQTPKHLITATGQRVTLRCSPRSGDLSVYWYQQSLDQGLQFLIQYYNGEERAKGNILERFSAQQFPDLHSELNLSSLELGDSALYFCASSVVPGSYNEQFFGPGTRLTVL.